This section outlines one TCR beta chain sequence together with its context. Measured with immunoSEQ multiplex PCR; TCRdb has only the in-frame clones, and not every one. The sample includes around 130,000 clones, around 87% of them seen just once. CDR3 length: 16 residues. Looked up from germline, CDR1 is SGHTA and CDR2 is FQGTGA. V trimming: 4 bases; J trimming: 8 bases; junction bases outside the gene matches: 6. This specimen belongs to a study of blood T cell repertoires in COVID-19. This chain connects TRBV7-3 to TRBJ2-1; 15 bases line up with TRBD2. The sample taken for sequencing was peripheral blood. The TCR sequence derives from an older man with active or convalescent COVID-19. CDR3 region: CASSSSGLAGGDEQFF. The CDR3 nucleotides read TGTGCCAGCAGCTCGTCGGGACTAGCGGGAGGTGATGAGCAGTTCTTC.